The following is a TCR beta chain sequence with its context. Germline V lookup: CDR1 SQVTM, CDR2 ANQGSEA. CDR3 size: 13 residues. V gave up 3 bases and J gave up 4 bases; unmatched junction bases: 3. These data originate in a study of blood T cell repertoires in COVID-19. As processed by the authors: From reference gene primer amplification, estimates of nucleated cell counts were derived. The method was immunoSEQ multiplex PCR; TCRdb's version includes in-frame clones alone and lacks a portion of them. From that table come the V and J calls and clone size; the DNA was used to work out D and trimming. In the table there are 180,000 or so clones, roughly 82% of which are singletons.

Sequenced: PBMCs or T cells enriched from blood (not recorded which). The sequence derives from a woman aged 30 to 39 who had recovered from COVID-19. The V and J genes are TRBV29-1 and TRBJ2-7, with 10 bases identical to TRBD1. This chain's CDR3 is CSVDGTGEYEQYF. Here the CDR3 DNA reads TGCAGCGTTGACGGGACAGGGGAATACGAGCAGTACTTC.